Sequencing of this T cell receptor (beta chain) was carried out in a study of T cells in Graves' hyperthyroidism and ophthalmopathy. In this sample, this clonotype turned up many times. Amplified TCR beta CDR3 regions came from RNA transcripts. Initially, a first-round RT-PCR of the TCR CDR3 employed the HTBI primer set. TCRdb used MiXCR to reprocess the multiplex PCR reads, holding one entry per CDR3 protein. The sample lists hundreds of thousands of distinct CDR3 sequences, more than 12% occurring once. Sample: blood. The origin of this receptor is a woman aged 50 to 65 with Graves' ophthalmopathy.

The CDR3 DNA is TGTGCCAGCAGTTACCGCCGACTAGCGGGAGGCCAAGAGACCCAGTACTTC. Translated: CASSYRRLAGGQETQYF. The rearrangement joins TRBV6-1 to TRBJ2-5, with TRBD2 matching 13 bases. The germline gives CDR1 MNHNS, CDR2 SASEGT. The ends lost 5 bases at V and 1 base at J; junction bases unmatched: 7. The CDR3 has 17 amino acids.